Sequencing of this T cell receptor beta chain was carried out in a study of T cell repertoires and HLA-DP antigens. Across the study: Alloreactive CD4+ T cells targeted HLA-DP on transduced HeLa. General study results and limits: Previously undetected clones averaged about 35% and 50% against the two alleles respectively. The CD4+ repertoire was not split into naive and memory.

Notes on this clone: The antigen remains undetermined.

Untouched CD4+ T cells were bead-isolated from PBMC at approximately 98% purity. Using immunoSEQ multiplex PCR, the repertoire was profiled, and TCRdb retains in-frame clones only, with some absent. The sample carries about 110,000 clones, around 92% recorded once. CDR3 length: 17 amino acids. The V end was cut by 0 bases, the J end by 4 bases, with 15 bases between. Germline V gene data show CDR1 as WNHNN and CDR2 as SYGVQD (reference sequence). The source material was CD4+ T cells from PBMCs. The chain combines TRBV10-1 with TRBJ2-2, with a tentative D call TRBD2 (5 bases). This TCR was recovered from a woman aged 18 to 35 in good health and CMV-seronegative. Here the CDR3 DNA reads TGCGCCAGCAGTGAGTCCGGGCGACCCCGGGGCACCGGGGAGCTGTTTTTT. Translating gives CASSESGRPRGTGELFF.